This T cell receptor beta chain was sequenced during a study of T cell responses to AZD1222 COVID-19 vaccine. V trimming: 3 bases; J trimming: 9 bases; junction bases outside the gene matches: 2. The CDR3 contains 12 residues. The germline gives CDR1 MNHNS, CDR2 SASEGT. Using immunoSEQ multiplex PCR, the repertoire was profiled, and TCRdb retains in-frame clones only, with some absent. The sample lists roughly 120,000 clones, 86% occurring once. V usage is TRBV6-1 and J usage is TRBJ2-1, with 7 positions matching TRBD2. Sequences were derived from peripheral blood, sampled 28 days after the second AZD1222 dose. The clonotype was recovered from an adult who received the AZD1222 COVID-19 vaccine. The CDR3 nucleotides read TGTGCCAGCAGTGAGAGCGGGGTTGAGCAGTTCTTC. This sequence encodes CASSESGVEQFF.